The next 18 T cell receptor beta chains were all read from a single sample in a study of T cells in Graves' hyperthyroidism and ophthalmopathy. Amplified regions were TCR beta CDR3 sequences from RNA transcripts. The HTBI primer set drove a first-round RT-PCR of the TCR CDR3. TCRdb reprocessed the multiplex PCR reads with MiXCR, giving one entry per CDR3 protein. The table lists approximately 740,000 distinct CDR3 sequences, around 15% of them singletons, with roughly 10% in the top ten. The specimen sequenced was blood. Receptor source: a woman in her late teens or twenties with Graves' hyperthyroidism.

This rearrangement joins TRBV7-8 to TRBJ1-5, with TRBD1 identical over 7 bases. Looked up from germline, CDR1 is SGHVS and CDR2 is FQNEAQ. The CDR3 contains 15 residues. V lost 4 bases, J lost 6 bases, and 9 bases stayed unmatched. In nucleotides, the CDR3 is TGTGCCAGCAGCTCCAGGGGGGGGGTAGGTCAGCCCCAGCATTTT. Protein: CASSSRGGVGQPQHF.

The CDR3 region has the DNA TGCAGTGCTAGTAAGCCGACAGGGCCCTACAATGAGCAGTTCTTC. Protein: CSASKPTGPYNEQFF. This chain uses TRBV20-1 with TRBJ2-1, with 7 bases matching TRBD1. The ends lost 3 bases at V and 2 bases at J; junction bases unmatched: 7. The CDR3 is made up of 15 amino acids. The germline gives CDR1 DFQATT, CDR2 SNEGSKA (reference sequence).

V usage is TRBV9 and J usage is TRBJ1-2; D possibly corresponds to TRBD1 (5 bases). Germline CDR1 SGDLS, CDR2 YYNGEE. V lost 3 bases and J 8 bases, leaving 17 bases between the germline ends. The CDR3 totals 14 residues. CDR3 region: CASSGRAGLYGYTF. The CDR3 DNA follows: TGTGCCAGCAGCGGGAGGGCAGGGTTGTACGGCTACACCTTC.

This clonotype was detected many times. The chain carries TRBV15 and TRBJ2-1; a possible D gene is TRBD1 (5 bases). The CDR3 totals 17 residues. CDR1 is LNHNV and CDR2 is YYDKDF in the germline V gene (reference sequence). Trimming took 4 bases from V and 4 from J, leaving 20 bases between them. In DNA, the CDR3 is TGTGCCACCAGCACCTTAGGGGCCCCGACCTTTTACAATGAGCAGTTCTTC. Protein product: CATSTLGAPTFYNEQFF. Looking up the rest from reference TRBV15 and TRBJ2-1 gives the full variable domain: DAMVIQNPRYQVTQFGKPVTLSCSQTLNHNVMYWYQQKSSQAPKLLFHYYDKDFNNEADTPDNFQSRRPNTSFCFLDIRSPGLGDTAMYLCATSTLGAPTFYNEQFFGPGTRLTVL.

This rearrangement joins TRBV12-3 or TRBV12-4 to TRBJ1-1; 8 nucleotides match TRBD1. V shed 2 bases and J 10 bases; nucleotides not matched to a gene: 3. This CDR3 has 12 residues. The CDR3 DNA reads TGTGCCAGCAGTTTACAGGGGGCCATAGCTTTCTTT. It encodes CASSLQGAIAFF.

The CDR3 nucleotides read TGCGCCAGCAGCCAAAGGGGTCAGACTGAAGCTTTCTTT. Its translation is CASSQRGQTEAFF. This sequence joins TRBV4-1 and TRBJ1-1; the D gene is possibly TRBD1 (5 bases). From germline, CDR1 is MGHRA and CDR2 YSYEKL. The CDR3 length is 13 residues. V was pared by 2 bases and J by 5 bases, with 9 bases between.

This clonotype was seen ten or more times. CDR3 DNA sequence: TGTGCCAGCAGCTTAGTGAGATCCGAGCAGTACTTC. Protein sequence: CASSLVRSEQYF. This chain uses TRBV13 with TRBJ2-7; no firm D call. CDR1 is PRHDT and CDR2 is FYEKMQ in the germline V gene (reference sequence). V shed 1 base and J shed 6 bases, with 7 bases lying between them. The CDR3 loop spans 12 amino acids.

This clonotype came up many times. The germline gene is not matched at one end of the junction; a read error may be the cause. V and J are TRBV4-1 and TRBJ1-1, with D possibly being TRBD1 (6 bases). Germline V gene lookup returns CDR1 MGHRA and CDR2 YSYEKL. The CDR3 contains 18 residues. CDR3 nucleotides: TGCGCCAGCAGCCAGCAGACAGGAATGGGTGGAATGAACACTGAAGCTTTCTTC. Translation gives CASSQQTGMGGMNTEAFF.

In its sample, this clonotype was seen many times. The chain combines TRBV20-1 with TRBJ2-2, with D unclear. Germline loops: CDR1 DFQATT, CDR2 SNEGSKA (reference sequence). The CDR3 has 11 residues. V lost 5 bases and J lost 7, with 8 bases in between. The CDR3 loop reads CSAVKGGELFF. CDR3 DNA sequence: TGCAGTGCTGTCAAGGGCGGGGAGCTGTTTTTT.

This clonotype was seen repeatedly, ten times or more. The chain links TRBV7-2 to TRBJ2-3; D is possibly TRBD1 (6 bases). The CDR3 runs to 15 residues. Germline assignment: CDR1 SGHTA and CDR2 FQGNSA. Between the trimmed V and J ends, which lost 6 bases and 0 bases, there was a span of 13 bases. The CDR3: CASRPTGLSTDTQYF. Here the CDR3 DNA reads TGTGCCAGCAGACCCACAGGGTTGAGCACAGATACGCAGTATTTT.

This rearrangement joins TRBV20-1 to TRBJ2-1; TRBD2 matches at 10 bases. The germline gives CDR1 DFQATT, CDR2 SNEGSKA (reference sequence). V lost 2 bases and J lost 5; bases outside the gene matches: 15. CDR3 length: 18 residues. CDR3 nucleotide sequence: TGCAGTGCTAGAATTGTTATAGCGGGAGGTAACGGGCACAATGAGCAGTTCTTC. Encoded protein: CSARIVIAGGNGHNEQFF.

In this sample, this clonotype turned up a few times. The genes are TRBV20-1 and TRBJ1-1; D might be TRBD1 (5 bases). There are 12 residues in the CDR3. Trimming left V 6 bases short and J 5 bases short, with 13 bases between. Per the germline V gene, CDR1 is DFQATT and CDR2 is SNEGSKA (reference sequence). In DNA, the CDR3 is TGCAGTGCGACACCCAGGGAAACTGAAGCTTTCTTT. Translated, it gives CSATPRETEAFF.

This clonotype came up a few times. CDR3 sequence (DNA): TGTGCCAGTAGTTTCCGCAGGGATTTGGTTGACGAGCAGTACTTC. It codes for CASSFRRDLVDEQYF. The genes are TRBV19 and TRBJ2-7; TRBD1 is a possible D gene (5 bases). Between the trimmed V and J ends, which lost 5 bases and 5 bases, there was a span of 19 bases. Germline V gene data show CDR1 as LNHDA and CDR2 as SQIVND (reference sequence). This CDR3 spans 15 amino acids.

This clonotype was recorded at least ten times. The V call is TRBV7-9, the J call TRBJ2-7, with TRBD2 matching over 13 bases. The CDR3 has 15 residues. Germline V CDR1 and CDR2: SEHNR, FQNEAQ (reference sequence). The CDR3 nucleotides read TGTGTCAATCGCCCAGGACTAGCGGGAGTCGACGAGCAGTACTTC. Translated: CVNRPGLAGVDEQYF.

CDR3 nucleotide sequence: TGTGCCAGCAGTTACAATCCGGGCACCGGGGAGCTGTTTTTT. This gives the protein CASSYNPGTGELFF. The chain uses TRBV6-5 and TRBJ2-2, with unresolved D. From germline, CDR1 is MNHEY and CDR2 SVGAGI. V lost 2 bases to trimming and J lost 4 bases, with 8 bases between them. This CDR3 spans 14 amino acids.

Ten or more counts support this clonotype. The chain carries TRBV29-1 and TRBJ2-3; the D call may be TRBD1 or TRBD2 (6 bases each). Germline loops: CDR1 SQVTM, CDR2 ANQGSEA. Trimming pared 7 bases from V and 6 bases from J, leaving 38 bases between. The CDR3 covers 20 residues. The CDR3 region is CSAYIASGDSLVIFPDTQYF. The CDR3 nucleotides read TGCAGCGCCTACATTGCGTCAGGGGACTCCCTAGTTATTTTCCCGGATACGCAGTATTTT.

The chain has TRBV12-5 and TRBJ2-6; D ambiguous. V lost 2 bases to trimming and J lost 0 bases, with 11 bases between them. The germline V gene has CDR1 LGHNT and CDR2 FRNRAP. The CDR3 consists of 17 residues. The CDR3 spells CASGLPPRSSGANVLTF. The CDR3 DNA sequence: TGTGCTAGTGGTTTGCCTCCTAGGTCCTCTGGGGCCAACGTCCTGACTTTC.

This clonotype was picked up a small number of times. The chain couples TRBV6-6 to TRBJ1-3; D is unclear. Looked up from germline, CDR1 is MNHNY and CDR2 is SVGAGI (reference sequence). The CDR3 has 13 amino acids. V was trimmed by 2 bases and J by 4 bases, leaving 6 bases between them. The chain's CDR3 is CASSYRAGNTIYF. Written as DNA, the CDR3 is TGTGCCAGCAGTTACAGGGCCGGAAACACCATATATTTT.